The T cell receptor beta chain described here comes from a study of blood T cell repertoires in COVID-19. Across the study: Samples came from the United States, Italy and Spain, spanning acute and convalescent COVID-19. PBMCs, B-cell-depleted T cells, or T cells were the source of the cDNA or gDNA that made up the material.

Here immunoSEQ multiplex PCR was the method, and the copy in TCRdb shows in-frame clones only, minus some. Of over 95,000 clones in the sample, 85% to 90% were seen once. This TCR came from a human donor with acute or convalescent COVID-19. The donor label of this sample is uncertain. The specimen was peripheral blood.

DNA of the CDR3: TGCAGCGTTGGCTCTTCTCAGGGATACACTGAAGCTTTCTTT. Translation: CSVGSSQGYTEAFF. This chain joins TRBV29-1 and TRBJ1-1; maybe TRBD1 (5 bases). The CDR3 spans 14 residues. V lost 4 bases, J lost 3 bases, and 15 bases lay in between. CDR1 and CDR2 (germline): SQVTM, ANQGSEA.